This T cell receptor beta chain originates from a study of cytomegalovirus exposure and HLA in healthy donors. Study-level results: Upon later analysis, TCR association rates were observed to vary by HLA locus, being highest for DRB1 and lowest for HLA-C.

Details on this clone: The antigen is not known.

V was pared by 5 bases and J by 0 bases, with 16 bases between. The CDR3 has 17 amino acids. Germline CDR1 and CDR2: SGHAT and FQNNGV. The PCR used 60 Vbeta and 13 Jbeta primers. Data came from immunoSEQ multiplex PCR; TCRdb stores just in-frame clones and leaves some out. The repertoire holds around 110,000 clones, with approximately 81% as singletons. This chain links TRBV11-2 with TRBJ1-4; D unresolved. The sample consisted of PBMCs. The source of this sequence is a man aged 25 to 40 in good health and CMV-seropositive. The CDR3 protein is CASSPITRTATNEKLFF. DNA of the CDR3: TGTGCCAGCAGCCCCATAACGAGGACTGCAACTAATGAAAAACTGTTTTTT.